This T cell receptor (beta chain) was sequenced during a study of ipilimumab plus nivolumab after autologous stem cell transplantation. Study-level background: Patients received a median of about five ipilimumab and 8 nivolumab doses.

Here immunoSEQ multiplex PCR was the method, and the copy in TCRdb shows in-frame clones only, minus some. The sample shows 20,000 to 25,000 clones, more than 60% of them seen only once. Ipilimumab, 1 mg/kg, started 14 to 28 days after autologous transplant. CDR3 length equals 14 residues. CDR1 is SGHAT and CDR2 is FQDESV in the germline V gene (reference sequence). V was trimmed by 4 bases and J by 1 base, leaving 5 bases between them. The chain combines TRBV11-1 with TRBJ2-6; the D is unclear. The sequences come from PBMCs, collected in a trial of ipilimumab plus nivolumab as post-transplant consolidation. The sequence derives from a male donor with diffuse large B-cell lymphoma. The DNA of the CDR3 is TGTGCCAGCAGCTCTTTATCTGGGGCCAACGTCCTGACTTTC. It codes for CASSSLSGANVLTF.